The 25 T cell receptor beta chains presented below share a single source sample, sequenced in a study of patients and donors after allogeneic stem cell transplantation. Each CDR3 protein gets one entry after TCRdb re-called the RT-PCR reads with MiXCR. The sample consists of about 960,000 distinct CDR3 sequences, about 20% of them appearing once. Sequencing was performed on blood, either unsorted or a sorted T cell fraction (not recorded which). Receptors originate from a human donor who was either an allogeneic HSCT recipient or a stem cell or donor lymphocyte infusion donor (not recorded which). It is not recorded whose cells these are; they may come from a transplant donor.

This clonotype was observed a few times. The chain employs TRBV6-1 and TRBJ2-1, with TRBD2 as a possible D gene (6 bases). The germline V and J ends were trimmed by 4 bases and 9 bases, with 13 bases remaining between them. This CDR3 is built from 13 residues. Germline V lookup: CDR1 MNHNS, CDR2 SASEGT. In DNA, the CDR3 is TGTGCCAGCAGTGTGGAGGGGTATGGTGAGCAGTTCTTC. Translating it yields CASSVEGYGEQFF.

The rearrangement uses TRBV6-5 and TRBJ2-2; tentatively, D is TRBD2 (6 bases). CDR3 size: 15 residues. CDR1 MNHEY and CDR2 SVGAGI come from the germline V gene. The V gene lost 4 bases and the J gene lost 0 bases, with 9 bases spanning the gap. The DNA for the CDR3 is TGTGCCAGCAGTTCCGGACTAACGAACACCGGGGAGCTGTTTTTT. Protein sequence: CASSSGLTNTGELFF.

The chain recombines TRBV20-1 with TRBJ2-2; D uncertain. V lost 2 bases to trimming and J lost 8 bases, with 12 bases between them. CDR1 and CDR2 from the germline V gene are DFQATT and SNEGSKA (reference sequence). The CDR3 contains 13 residues. The CDR3 coding sequence is TGCAGTGCTAGAATATTGAAGAGAGGGGAGCTGTTTTTT. Translation: CSARILKRGELFF.

The chain has TRBV3-1 and TRBJ2-2; TRBD2 aligns across 9 bases. This CDR3 spans 16 amino acids. V lost 4 bases, J lost 2 bases, and 5 bases stayed unmatched. Germline V gene lookup returns CDR1 LGHDT and CDR2 YNNKEL (reference sequence). The CDR3, as DNA: TGTGCCAGCAGCCTGCCTAGCGGGATAAACACCGGGGAGCTGTTTTTT. As protein: CASSLPSGINTGELFF.

Here the CDR3 DNA reads TGCAGTGCCCCCGCAGGGGGCTCGGCTGAAGCTTTCTTT. It is translated as CSAPAGGSAEAFF. This sequence joins TRBV20-1 and TRBJ1-1; TRBD1 agrees at 8 bases. The length of the CDR3 is 13 residues. CDR1 is DFQATT and CDR2 is SNEGSKA in the germline V gene (reference sequence). J lost 6 bases, V lost 6 bases, and 9 bases had no gene match.

In its sample, this clonotype was seen a few times. The genes are TRBV27 and TRBJ1-1; D call uncertain. Trimming took 0 bases from V and 7 from J, leaving 12 bases between them. CDR3 length: 14 residues. Per the germline V gene, CDR1 is MNHEY and CDR2 is SMNVEV (reference sequence). The CDR3 sequence: CASSLSGGTLEAFF. As DNA, the CDR3 is TGTGCCAGCAGTTTATCGGGCGGAACCCTTGAAGCTTTCTTT.

This clonotype has only a few counts. V gene TRBV11-2 combines with J gene TRBJ2-1, with a tentative D call TRBD1 (6 bases). CDR1 and CDR2 (germline): SGHAT, FQNNGV. V lost 5 bases to trimming and J lost 12 bases, with 11 bases between them. CDR3 length: 11 residues. The CDR3, as DNA: TGTGCCAGCAGCCCAGACAGGATGCAGTTCTTC. This encodes CASSPDRMQFF.

This clonotype was counted between two and nine times. The J gene is TRBJ2-3, the V gene TRBV3-1; possible D gene TRBD1, 6 bases. This CDR3 has 14 amino acids. Per the germline V gene, CDR1 is LGHDT and CDR2 is YNNKEL (reference sequence). Trimming pared 4 bases from V and 6 bases from J, leaving 14 bases between. This CDR3 reads CASSRRTGGDTQYF. CDR3 coding DNA: TGTGCCAGCAGCCGACGGACTGGGGGCGATACGCAGTATTTT.

This rearrangement joins TRBV6-1 to TRBJ2-7; 11 bases align to TRBD1. Looked up from germline, CDR1 is MNHNS and CDR2 is SASEGT. The J segment lost 7 bases and the V segment lost 2 bases, leaving 16 bases of the junction unmatched. This CDR3 has 18 amino acids. CDR3 protein: CASSEHGSGQGVTREQYF. DNA for the CDR3: TGTGCCAGCAGTGAACATGGTTCGGGACAGGGGGTTACAAGGGAGCAGTACTTC.

The CDR3 nucleotides read TGCGCCAGCAGCTCGTACCCTCTGGGCAGGGTGGAGGCAGATACGCAGTATTTT. Residues: CASSSYPLGRVEADTQYF. The rearrangement uses TRBV5-1 and TRBJ2-3; D might be TRBD1 or TRBD2, each matching 5 bases. CDR3 length: 18 amino acids. The V gene lost 3 bases and the J gene lost 4 bases, with 24 bases spanning the gap. Germline V gives CDR1 SGHRS, CDR2 YFSETQ.

This clonotype has more than one count but fewer than ten. The chain recombines TRBV4-1 with TRBJ1-2; 7 bases fit TRBD1. V shed 0 bases, J shed 1 base, and the junction held 11 bases outside the gene matches. The CDR3 runs to 18 residues. CDR1 MGHRA and CDR2 YSYEKL come from the germline V gene. In nucleotides, the CDR3 is TGCGCCAGCAGCCAAGATCTTCGCAGGGGGGACTTTAACTATGGCTACACCTTC. This codes for CASSQDLRRGDFNYGYTF.

This chain connects TRBV6-5 to TRBJ2-7; D is perhaps TRBD2 (5 bases). This CDR3 has 14 amino acids. Trimming removed 0 bases at V and 3 bases at J, with 9 bases between. Germline V gives CDR1 MNHEY, CDR2 SVGAGI. Here the CDR3 reads CASSYSAEYYEQYF. The CDR3 coding sequence is TGTGCCAGCAGTTACTCAGCGGAGTACTACGAGCAGTACTTC.

The rearrangement joins TRBV6-2 or TRBV6-3 to TRBJ1-5; D is ambiguous. Germline V gene sequence: CDR1 MNHEY, CDR2 SVGEGT. V was pared by 6 bases and J by 6 bases, with 15 bases between. The CDR3 loop spans 14 amino acids. Written as DNA, the CDR3 is TGTGCCAGCAGCCGCGGATCGAACACTCAGCCCCAGCATTTT. Translation gives CASSRGSNTQPQHF.

V is TRBV4-3 and J is TRBJ2-2, with D hard to call. Germline V gene lookup returns CDR1 LGHNA and CDR2 YSLEER. The CDR3 length is 12 residues. Trimming stripped 0 bases from V and 8 bases from J, with 4 bases between. CDR3 residues: CASSQDQGELFF. As DNA, the CDR3 is TGCGCCAGCAGCCAAGATCAAGGGGAGCTGTTTTTT.

Only a few counts were recorded for this clonotype. This rearrangement joins TRBV7-8 to TRBJ2-1; D tentatively fits TRBD1 or TRBD2 (5 bases each). The germline V gene has CDR1 SGHVS and CDR2 FQNEAQ. CDR3 size: 16 residues. Trimming removed 5 bases at V and 1 base at J, with 15 bases between. The CDR3 region is CASSPRDRLSYNEQFF. The CDR3 nucleotides read TGTGCCAGCAGCCCCAGGGACCGTTTATCCTACAATGAGCAGTTCTTC.

The chain recombines TRBV15 with TRBJ2-5, with D possibly matching TRBD2 (5 bases). V was shortened by 4 bases and J by 0 bases, with 6 bases between the two germline ends. CDR3 length equals 13 residues. The germline CDR1 and CDR2 sequences are LNHNV and YYDKDF (reference sequence). CDR3 in amino acids: CATSTGDQETQYF. CDR3 coding DNA: TGTGCCACCAGCACCGGGGACCAAGAGACCCAGTACTTC.

This clonotype was counted only a few times. The V gene is TRBV12-3 or TRBV12-4, the J gene TRBJ2-7, with D possibly being TRBD2 (5 bases). The CDR3 contains 14 residues. Between the trimmed V and J ends, which lost 4 bases and 2 bases, there was a span of 12 bases. This CDR3 is CASSSDEGAYEQYF. The CDR3 DNA reads as TGTGCCAGCAGTTCGGATGAGGGTGCCTACGAGCAGTACTTC.

This clonotype appeared a few times. The CDR3: CASSPPLGAEAFF. DNA for the CDR3: TGTGCCAGCTCACCACCGCTGGGCGCTGAAGCTTTCTTT. The chain joins TRBV18 to TRBJ1-1, with D unresolved. V gave up 0 bases and J gave up 6 bases, with 8 bases separating them. The CDR3 runs 13 residues. Germline V CDR1 and CDR2: KGHSH, LQKENI. The entire variable domain, with the rest obtained from reference TRBV18 and TRBJ1-1, is as follows: NAGVMQNPRHLVRRRGQEARLRCSPMKGHSHVYWYRQLPEEGLKFMVYLQKENIIDESGMPKERFSAEFPKEGPSILRIQQVVRGDSAAYFCASSPPLGAEAFFGQGTRLTVV.

The table lists this clonotype with a few counts. The chain has TRBV2 and TRBJ2-5; no clear D gene. The CDR3 has 11 residues. The germline V gene encodes CDR1 SNHLY and CDR2 FYNNEI. The V end lost 7 bases, the J end lost 5 bases, and 8 bases lay between the germline ends. The CDR3 sequence is CASNLEETQYF. In nucleotides, the CDR3 is TGTGCCAGCAACCTGGAGGAGACCCAGTACTTC.

This chain links TRBV18 with TRBJ2-6; perhaps TRBD1 as D (6 bases). There are 18 residues in the CDR3. The germline gives CDR1 KGHSH, CDR2 LQKENI. V was shortened by 3 bases and J by 0 bases, with 15 bases between the two germline ends. CDR3 protein: CASSPVGTPFSGANVLTF. The CDR3 nucleotides read TGTGCCAGCTCACCCGTGGGGACACCCTTCTCTGGGGCCAACGTCCTGACTTTC.

The rearrangement links TRBV20-1 to TRBJ2-3; a possible D gene is TRBD2 (7 bases). CDR1 is DFQATT and CDR2 is SNEGSKA in the germline V gene (reference sequence). V lost 8 bases, J lost 6 bases, and 27 bases lay in between. The CDR3 spans 16 residues. CDR3 in DNA: TGCAGTCTCCTCGGGGGGCTGGCTAGCGAGAGGGATACGCAGTATTTT. Its protein is CSLLGGLASERDTQYF.

This clonotype was observed a few times. The rearrangement joins TRBV5-1 to TRBJ2-4; TRBD2 aligns across 7 bases. Germline loops: CDR1 SGHRS, CDR2 YFSETQ. V shed 2 bases, J shed 9 bases, and the junction held 8 bases outside the gene matches. The CDR3 loop spans 14 amino acids. This CDR3 is CASSFLEGGGIQYF. Written as DNA, the CDR3 is TGCGCCAGCAGCTTCCTAGAGGGCGGGGGCATTCAGTACTTC. Full variable domain (outside the CDR3, taken from reference TRBV5-1 and TRBJ2-4): KAGVTQTPRYLIKTRGQQVTLSCSPISGHRSVSWYQQTPGQGLQFLFEYFSETQRNKGNFPGRFSGRQFSNSRSEMNVSTLELGDSALYLCASSFLEGGGIQYFGAGTRLSVL.

This clonotype occurred a few times. The chain is built from TRBV20-1 and TRBJ2-7, with D unresolved. The CDR3 runs 12 residues. With 8 bases removed from V and 0 bases from J, the gap between germline ends came to 11 bases. Germline V gives CDR1 DFQATT, CDR2 SNEGSKA (reference sequence). The CDR3 sequence is CSTKYVSYEQYF. The CDR3 region has the DNA TGCAGTACTAAATACGTCTCCTACGAGCAGTACTTC.

This chain links TRBV12-3 or TRBV12-4 with TRBJ1-2; possibly TRBD1 for D (5 bases). This CDR3 has 16 residues. V was pared by 6 bases and J by 4 bases, with 21 bases between. CDR3 amino acids: CASSPRFGTVRYGYTF. CDR3 coding DNA: TGTGCCAGCAGCCCGAGGTTTGGGACGGTTCGCTATGGCTACACCTTC.

V and J are TRBV30 and TRBJ1-1; 7 bases line up with TRBD1. V was pared by 8 bases and J by 0 bases, with 6 bases of the junction left unmatched. The CDR3 consists of 13 residues. CDR1 and CDR2 from the germline V gene are GTSNPN and SVGIG (reference sequence). This CDR3 reads CAQADRVNTEAFF. The CDR3 DNA reads TGTGCCCAAGCTGACAGGGTGAACACTGAAGCTTTCTTT.